Each of the 13 T cell receptor beta chains below was sequenced from the same sample in a study of shared clonotypes between healthy human individuals. TCRdb's copy holds only in-frame clones and misses some; the assay was immunoSEQ multiplex PCR. The sample lists millions of clones, roughly 96% occurring once. Sequenced material: naive CD4+ T cells sorted from blood. Noted subset: CD45RA+ positively selected. These receptors came from a man between 18 and 35 years old in good health.

This clone was observed a single time. V and J are TRBV14 and TRBJ1-1; D perhaps matches TRBD1 (5 bases). This CDR3 region has 15 residues. CDR1 and CDR2 (germline): SGHDN, FVKESK. The V end was cut by 1 base, the J end by 0 bases, with 9 bases between. The CDR3 protein is CASSQAGRMNTEAFF. The CDR3 nucleotides are TGTGCCAGCAGCCAAGCGGGACGGATGAACACTGAAGCTTTCTTT.

The V call is TRBV6-6, the J call TRBJ2-1; D remains unclear. Germline V lookup: CDR1 MNHNY, CDR2 SVGAGI (reference sequence). This CDR3 contains 12 residues. V gave up 6 bases and J gave up 8 bases, with 11 bases separating them. The CDR3 nucleotides read TGTGCCAGCAGACCCGCCCGTGATGAGCAGTTCTTC. This gives the protein CASRPARDEQFF.

V usage is TRBV5-8 and J usage is TRBJ1-6; D perhaps matches TRBD1 (6 bases). The V and J ends lost 2 bases and 4 bases respectively, with 13 bases between them. The germline V gene has CDR1 SGHTS and CDR2 YDEGEE. The CDR3 loop spans 16 amino acids. This chain's CDR3 is CASSFLGAGYNSPLHF. The CDR3 DNA reads TGTGCCAGCAGCTTTTTGGGGGCAGGTTATAATTCACCCCTCCACTTT.

The rearrangement uses TRBV27 and TRBJ2-6, with D uncertain. V lost 2 bases to trimming and J lost 4 bases, with 9 bases between them. This CDR3 comprises 15 residues. The germline V gene has CDR1 MNHEY and CDR2 SMNVEV (reference sequence). CDR3 DNA sequence: TGTGCCAGCAGTTTACAAGGGTTAGGGGCCAACGTCCTGACTTTC. Translation: CASSLQGLGANVLTF. Supplemented by reference TRBV27 and TRBJ2-6, the full variable domain reads EAQVTQNPRYLITVTGKKLTVTCSQNMNHEYMSWYRQDPGLGLRQIYYSMNVEVTDKGDVPEGYKVSRKEKRNFPLILESPSPNQTSLYFCASSLQGLGANVLTFGAGSRLTVL.

As for this clone: One base away lies a much larger clone, so this may be a sequencing read error. The chain couples TRBV9 to TRBJ2-5; D is perhaps TRBD2 (6 bases). The CDR3 length is 13 residues. The V gene's germline CDR1 is SGDLS and CDR2 YYNGEE. Trimming shortened V by 4 bases and J by 4 bases, and 11 bases separated the two germline ends. The CDR3 DNA is TGTGCCAGCAGCCGCGGGACCGGAGAGACCCAGTACTTC. The encoded protein is CASSRGTGETQYF.

The chain's CDR3 is CASGYGGVGELFF. DNA of the CDR3: TGTGCTAGTGGGTACGGGGGAGTCGGGGAGCTGTTTTTT. The chain combines TRBV12-5 with TRBJ2-2; tentative D call: TRBD2 (6 bases). V lost 6 bases to trimming and J lost 7 bases, with 12 bases between them. In germline, CDR1 is LGHNT, CDR2 FRNRAP. The CDR3 covers 13 residues. Complete variable domain (other parts from reference TRBV12-5 and TRBJ2-2): DARVTQTPRHKVTEMGQEVTMRCQPILGHNTVFWYRQTMMQGLELLAYFRNRAPLDDSGMPKDRFSAEMPDATLATLKIQPSEPRDSAVYFCASGYGGVGELFFGEGSRLTVL.

This clone was seen a single time. The CDR3 DNA reads as TGTGCCAGCAGTGAACTCCGAAACTACGAGCAGTACTTC. It specifies CASSELRNYEQYF. The V call is TRBV6-1, the J call TRBJ2-7; D uncertain. The CDR3 extends over 13 amino acids. V was clipped by 2 bases and J by 3 bases, with 8 bases between them. Per germline, CDR1 MNHNS and CDR2 SASEGT.

CDR3 DNA sequence: TGTGCCAGCAGCTTAGAGGTGTCAGCGTACATCGGAAACACCATATATTTT. It translates to CASSLEVSAYIGNTIYF. The rearrangement joins TRBV11-2 to TRBJ1-3; the D is unclear. Germline assignment: CDR1 SGHAT and CDR2 FQNNGV. The CDR3 extends over 17 amino acids. The V end was cut by 0 bases, the J end by 4 bases, with 16 bases between.

J is TRBJ1-4 and V is TRBV5-5, with TRBD1 matching over 8 bases. The CDR3 is made up of 14 amino acids. The V and J ends lost 2 bases and 8 bases, in that order; junction bases with no gene match: 5. Germline assignment: CDR1 SGHKS and CDR2 YYEKEE (reference sequence). CDR3 nucleotides: TGTGCCAGCAGCTTTGGCAGGGGGCGAGAAAAACTGTTTTTT. Translation gives CASSFGRGREKLFF.

The chain joins TRBV6-1 to TRBJ1-5; D not resolved. CDR3 size: 14 residues. The germline V gene encodes CDR1 MNHNS and CDR2 SASEGT. The V end lost 8 bases, the J end lost 3 bases, and 14 bases lay between the germline ends. CDR3 residues: CASEDAVANQPQHF. In DNA form, the CDR3 reads TGTGCCAGCGAGGATGCAGTAGCCAATCAGCCCCAGCATTTT.

As DNA, the CDR3 is TGTGCCAGCAGGCCGAGGGCCTACTCTGGGGCCAACGTCCTGACTTTC. Its protein is CASRPRAYSGANVLTF. The chain links TRBV28 to TRBJ2-6, with D perhaps matching TRBD2 (5 bases). There are 16 residues in the CDR3. V was shortened by 6 bases and J by 0 bases, with 12 bases between the two germline ends. CDR1 and CDR2 from the germline V gene are MDHEN and SYDVKM.

Concerning this clone itself: Within the sample, other DNA sequences also encode this same CDR3. V is TRBV5-4 and J is TRBJ2-3, with D possibly matching TRBD2 (6 bases). V was pared by 0 bases and J by 0 bases, with 8 bases between. The germline gives CDR1 SGHNT, CDR2 YYREEE (reference sequence). The CDR3 contains 15 residues. CDR3 DNA: TGTGCCAGCAGCTTGGGCGGGGCTAGCACAGATACGCAGTATTTT. Translation gives CASSLGGASTDTQYF.

This clone came up once. The V gene is TRBV28, the J gene TRBJ2-1, with unresolved D. Trimming shortened V by 3 bases and J by 10 bases, and 10 bases separated the two germline ends. Germline V gives CDR1 MDHEN, CDR2 SYDVKM. The CDR3 has 12 residues. CDR3 loop: CASSFGVGEQFF. The DNA for the CDR3 is TGTGCCAGCAGTTTTGGGGTTGGAGAGCAGTTCTTC.